The sequence of this TCR beta chain was determined in a study of cytomegalovirus exposure and HLA in healthy donors. Findings and caveats of the study: In a later analysis, specific HLA alleles were associated with 15,000 to 20,000 TCR beta sequences at a 0.05 false discovery rate. It emerged from a later analysis that several of the most significant clusters appeared to be linked to common viral pathogens.

As to this clone: Its target is unknown.

Trimming removed 4 bases from V and 0 bases from J, with 11 bases in between. This CDR3 is built from 16 residues. The germline CDR1 and CDR2 sequences are SGHRS and YFSETQ. The primer mix had 60 Vbeta and 13 Jbeta primers. Clones were sequenced by immunoSEQ multiplex PCR, and TCRdb holds only the in-frame ones, with some missing. The data contain over 100,000 clones, roughly 70% of them singletons. The specimen was PBMCs. This TCR derives from a woman aged 30 to 39 in good health and CMV-seronegative. This rearrangement joins TRBV5-1 to TRBJ2-6; D is uncertain. CDR3 sequence: CASSPLPGSGANVLTF. In DNA, the CDR3 is TGCGCCAGCAGCCCGCTCCCGGGCTCTGGGGCCAACGTCCTGACTTTC.